Here is one TCR beta chain with its context. Its antigen remains unknown. The data originate from a study of T-cell memory formation after mild COVID-19. Study-wide points: The finding that pre-infection memory included some responding clones suggested that cross-reactive memory joined. CD8+ contracting clones occupied EMRA, while CD4+ ones occupied mainly CM and EM. Clones shrinking from day 15 to 85 showed even CD4/CD8 mixes; later expanders tilted CD4+.

Amplification by 5'RACE using constant-segment primers produced TCR alpha and TCR beta cDNA libraries that carried sample barcodes and UMIs. TCRdb independently ran MiXCR on the 5' RACE reads; one entry per CDR3 protein. Here the sample spans approximately 260,000 distinct CDR3 sequences, around 17% being singletons. V was cut by 2 bases and J by 2 bases, with 9 bases left in between. The CDR3 covers 13 residues. The V gene's germline CDR1 is GTSNPN and CDR2 SVGIG (reference sequence). The J gene is TRBJ2-5, the V gene TRBV30; D remains unclear. This TCR was recovered from a man between 18 and 29 years old who had mild COVID-19 (a few samples of this study predate the infection). Cell type and time point are not known. The specimen was PBMCs or a T cell subset sorted from them (not recorded which). The CDR3 sequence is CAWSLAVQETQYF. CDR3 DNA sequence: TGTGCCTGGAGTTTAGCAGTGCAAGAGACCCAGTACTTC.